This T cell receptor beta chain was found in a study of cytomegalovirus exposure and HLA in healthy donors. Primers: 60 Vbeta forward and 13 Jbeta reverse. Generated by immunoSEQ multiplex PCR, the TCRdb table keeps only in-frame clones and is missing some. The sample records roughly 110,000 clones, 65% to 80% being singletons. CDR3 length: 15 amino acids. Germline V gene data show CDR1 as MNHEY and CDR2 as SVGAGI. The TCR sequence derives from a woman aged 45 to 65 in good health and CMV-seropositive. J is TRBJ2-5 and V is TRBV6-5, with TRBD1 identical over 12 bases. The end of the DNA aligns better with TRBJ2-7, so the J call may be wrong. Sequenced sample: PBMCs. The CDR3 protein is CASSRSGTGGNEQYF. CDR3 sequence (DNA): TGTGCCAGCAGTAGATCCGGGACAGGGGGCAACGAGCAGTACTTC.